Listed below are T cell receptor beta chains from one sample, sequenced in a study of blood T cell repertoires in COVID-19. Generated by immunoSEQ multiplex PCR, the TCRdb table keeps only in-frame clones and is missing some. The sample lists a few hundred thousand clones, nearly 90% occurring once. The sequenced material came from PBMCs or T cells enriched from blood (not recorded which). These TCRs come from a man younger than 40 who had been exposed to COVID-19. CDR3s include the opening cysteine and the closing phenylalanine or tryptophan. The D gene is left open where the match is weak. Expanded clones get a size class; other rows say once, few or many, or leave the size out.

j_gene,abundance,d_gene,v_gene,CDR3aa,CDR3nt
TRBJ1-5,NA,NA,TRBV6-5,CASSFREFQQPQHF,TGTGCCAGCAGTTTCCGGGAGTTTCAGCAGCCCCAGCATTTT
TRBJ2-5,NA,TRBD2,TRBV5-4,CASSLDRTRGQETQYF,TGTGCCAGCAGCTTGGATCGGACTAGGGGCCAAGAGACCCAGTACTTC
TRBJ2-1,NA,TRBD2,TRBV6-5,CASSYSNELAWFF,TGTGCCAGCAGTTACTCGAATGAACTAGCGTGGTTCTTC
TRBJ2-3,NA,NA,TRBV6-6,CASSYPRPASTDTQYF,TGTGCCAGCAGTTACCCTAGACCCGCTAGCACAGATACGCAGTATTTT
TRBJ2-1,NA,TRBD1,TRBV7-8,CASSQPGTGYNEQFF,TGTGCCAGCAGCCAACCCGGGACAGGATACAATGAGCAGTTCTTC
TRBJ1-5,NA,TRBD1,TRBV4-1,CASSQEGTANQPQHF,TGCGCCAGCAGCCAAGAAGGGACAGCTAATCAGCCCCAGCATTTT
TRBJ2-2,NA,NA,TRBV2,CASHRGLYTGELFF,TGTGCCAGCCACCGGGGACTTTACACCGGGGAGCTGTTTTTT
TRBJ2-2,NA,TRBD2,TRBV30,CAWSAFYTIRGGNTGELFF,TGTGCCTGGAGTGCCTTCTATACTATTCGGGGGGGCAACACCGGGGAGCTGTTTTTT
TRBJ1-3,few,NA,TRBV30,CAWSAIGRGTIYF,TGTGCCTGGAGTGCCATCGGAAGAGGCACCATATATTTT
TRBJ1-2,once,NA,TRBV27,CASSLSSGTNYGYTF,TGTGCCAGCAGTTTATCCTCCGGGACAAACTATGGCTACACCTTC
TRBJ2-2,NA,TRBD2,TRBV9,CASSVAGLAGGSNGELFF,TGTGCCAGCAGCGTAGCTGGACTAGCGGGGGGTAGTAACGGGGAGCTGTTTTTT
TRBJ2-1,NA,NA,TRBV7-2,CASSLVLGGGSYEQFF,TGTGCCAGCAGCTTAGTCTTGGGGGGGGGCTCCTATGAGCAGTTCTTC
TRBJ1-2,NA,NA,TRBV12-3/TRBV12-4,CASSLAGGYTF,TGTGCCAGCAGTTTAGCCGGTGGCTACACCTTC
TRBJ2-7,NA,TRBD2,TRBV10-2,CASNSGEVNYEQYF,TGCGCCAGCAATAGCGGGGAAGTCAACTACGAGCAGTACTTC
TRBJ1-6,few,TRBD1,TRBV4-1,CASSPQGDGSPLHF,TGCGCCAGCAGCCCCCAGGGGGACGGTTCACCCCTCCACTTT
TRBJ2-3,NA,NA,TRBV7-3,CASSLSPGFTDTQYF,TGTGCCAGCAGCTTAAGTCCGGGGTTCACAGATACGCAGTATTTT
TRBJ1-2,NA,NA,TRBV6-5,CASVNNYGYTF,TGTGCCAGCGTTAATAACTATGGCTACACCTTC
TRBJ1-5,NA,TRBD1,TRBV19,CASSPTGGAGKPQHF,TGTGCCAGTAGTCCGACAGGGGGCGCCGGGAAGCCCCAGCATTTT
TRBJ1-2,NA,NA,TRBV27,CASSLDGVYGYTF,TGTGCCAGCAGCCTAGACGGGGTCTATGGCTACACCTTC
TRBJ2-5,NA,TRBD1,TRBV6-5,CASTRQGGLLETQYF,TGTGCCAGCACTAGACAGGGGGGCCTGTTGGAGACCCAGTACTTC
TRBJ1-2,NA,TRBD1,TRBV18,CASSPSGTVLINYGYTF,TGTGCCAGCTCACCGTCCGGGACAGTTTTAATTAACTATGGCTACACCTTC
TRBJ2-2,NA,TRBD2,TRBV19,CASSPRGSGGIGELFF,TGTGCCAGTAGTCCGCGGGGTAGCGGGGGGATCGGGGAGCTGTTTTTT
TRBJ2-1,NA,NA,TRBV5-1,CASSPQTVSGYNEQFF,TGCGCCAGCAGCCCCCAGACTGTGTCCGGGTACAATGAGCAGTTCTTC
TRBJ1-6,NA,NA,TRBV11-2,CASSSRYRDSPLHF,TGTGCCAGCAGCTCGAGATACAGGGATTCACCCCTCCACTTT
TRBJ2-1,NA,NA,TRBV12-3/TRBV12-4,CASSQLADEQFF,TGTGCCAGCAGCCAACTGGCGGATGAGCAGTTCTTC
TRBJ2-3,NA,TRBD2,TRBV6-5,CASRDYFQNTQYF,TGTGCCAGCCGGGACTACTTCCAGAATACGCAGTATTTT
TRBJ1-2,once,TRBD1,TRBV11-2,CASSSLRDRDYGYTF,TGTGCCAGCAGCTCACTCCGGGACAGGGATTATGGCTACACCTTC
TRBJ2-7,NA,NA,TRBV2,CASSGDSYEQYF,TGTGCCAGCAGCGGGGACTCCTACGAGCAGTACTTC
TRBJ2-1,NA,TRBD1,TRBV15,CATSRADRGAYNEQFF,TGTGCCACCAGCAGAGCTGACAGGGGCGCCTACAATGAGCAGTTCTTC
TRBJ1-2,NA,NA,TRBV5-6,CASSLFPPRGNNYGYTF,TGTGCCAGCAGCTTGTTCCCCCCCAGGGGAAATAACTATGGCTACACCTTC
TRBJ1-1,NA,TRBD1,TRBV4-2,CASSQVDRGPRGTEAFF,TGTGCCAGCAGCCAGGTAGACAGGGGGCCTCGAGGGACTGAAGCTTTCTTT
TRBJ1-2,NA,TRBD1,TRBV5-1,CASSPTGGGNYGYTF,TGCGCCAGCAGCCCCACAGGGGGCGGGAACTATGGCTACACCTTC
TRBJ1-2,NA,NA,TRBV6-5,CASTLGQQSNYGYTF,TGTGCCAGCACCCTAGGACAGCAATCTAACTATGGCTACACCTTC
TRBJ1-1,NA,NA,TRBV27,CASSFRQLNTEAFF,TGTGCCAGCAGTTTTCGACAGCTGAACACTGAAGCTTTCTTT
TRBJ1-1,NA,NA,TRBV7-6,CASRPNQELNTEAFF,TGTGCCAGCAGGCCGAACCAGGAATTGAACACTGAAGCTTTCTTT
TRBJ1-2,NA,NA,TRBV6-5,CASSRGSGYTF,TGTGCCAGCAGTAGGGGCAGTGGCTACACCTTC
TRBJ2-7,NA,NA,TRBV4-2,CASSQPGGEAYEQYF,TGTGCCAGCAGCCAACCTGGCGGGGAAGCATACGAGCAGTACTTC
TRBJ2-7,NA,TRBD1,TRBV10-3,CAIRGQGSYEQYF,TGTGCCATCAGAGGACAGGGCAGTTACGAGCAGTACTTC
TRBJ2-3,NA,NA,TRBV3-1/TRBV3-2,CASSQDTAGNLDWSTDTQYF,TGTGCCAGCAGCCAAGATACCGCGGGGAACCTAGATTGGAGCACAGATACGCAGTATTTT
TRBJ1-2,NA,TRBD1,TRBV9,CASSAGQGEAYGYTF,TGTGCCAGCAGCGCCGGACAGGGGGAAGCGTATGGCTACACCTTC
TRBJ2-2,NA,TRBD1,TRBV11-3,CASSNRGPDTGELFF,TGTGCCAGCAGCAACAGGGGGCCGGACACCGGGGAGCTGTTTTTT
TRBJ1-2,NA,NA,TRBV5-4,CASSFRGAGGYTF,TGTGCCAGCAGCTTTCGGGGGGCGGGTGGCTACACCTTC
TRBJ2-7,NA,TRBD2,TRBV15,CATSRDLGLAVGAYEQYF,TGTGCCACCAGCAGAGATTTGGGACTAGCGGTCGGGGCCTACGAGCAGTACTTC
TRBJ1-2,NA,NA,TRBV15,CATSRGEGNAYGYTF,TGTGCCACCAGCAGAGGGGAGGGGAACGCATATGGCTACACCTTC
TRBJ2-3,few,NA,TRBV4-3,CASSQDGGLDTQYF,TGCGCCAGCAGCCAAGATGGGGGGTTGGATACGCAGTATTTT
TRBJ1-1,NA,NA,TRBV4-1,CASSQERGNTEAFF,TGCGCCAGCAGCCAAGAACGAGGGAACACTGAAGCTTTCTTT
TRBJ2-2,NA,TRBD1,TRBV15,CATSKTGSGELFF,TGTGCCACCAGCAAGACAGGGAGCGGGGAGCTGTTTTTT
TRBJ2-3,NA,NA,TRBV5-4,CASSFGEITDTQYF,TGTGCCAGCAGCTTTGGGGAGATCACAGATACGCAGTATTTT
TRBJ2-1,NA,NA,TRBV25-1,CASSERGNEQFF,TGTGCCAGCAGTGAAAGAGGCAATGAGCAGTTCTTC
TRBJ2-6,once,NA,TRBV6-5,CASSYSTRSRANVLTF,TGTGCCAGCAGTTATTCGACTCGCTCTAGGGCCAACGTCCTGACTTTC
TRBJ2-2,NA,TRBD1,TRBV5-4,CASSYMDRGRKGELFF,TGTGCCAGCAGCTACATGGACAGGGGGAGGAAGGGGGAGCTGTTTTTT
TRBJ2-3,NA,TRBD2,TRBV6-5,CASSLAGTGTDTQYF,TGTGCCAGCAGCTTAGCGGGGACTGGCACAGATACGCAGTATTTT
TRBJ1-2,NA,NA,TRBV12-3/TRBV12-4,CASSFGQSYGYTF,TGTGCCAGCAGTTTTGGGCAGTCCTATGGCTACACCTTC